This T cell receptor (beta chain) stems from a study of CXCR3-negative and CXCR3-positive naive CD8 T cells. Findings and caveats of the study: The study found CXCR3 expression partially decreased after cryopreservation and ran most assays on fresh PBMCs. Both of the naive subsets showed about the same high diversity, but memory CD8+ cells had much less.

TRB cDNA was prepared as libraries by UMI-labeled 5' RACE. TCRdb reprocessed the 5' RACE reads, with one entry per CDR3 protein and no DNA. The specimen's table records roughly 48,000 distinct CDR3 sequences. Germline CDR1 SNHLY, CDR2 FYNNEI. This CDR3 region has 15 residues. On this clonotype itself: Its antigen is not known.

The study sorted every CD8+ T cell subset in triplicate at 300,000 cells each. Sequenced input: memory CD8+ T cells from blood. The chain combines TRBV2 with TRBJ1-5; absent DNA, TCRdb's TRBD1 call cannot be checked. This TCR came from a human donor in good health. Some clones in this sample may be carry-over from other donors' samples. CDR3 sequence: CASRPKTGGSQPQHF.